One and the same sample provided the 27 T cell receptor beta chains below, sequenced in a study of T-cell reconstitution after alpha-beta-depleted transplantation in children (dated by TCRdb to the mid-2010s). Explained via the paper, the treatment or condition label denotes: allogeneic hematopoietic cell transplantation with graft depleted of TCRalphabeta T cells and CD19 B cells. Receptor libraries were prepared by PCR. TCRdb shows the sequencer as Illumina HiSeq 2500. To normalize quantification of the TCRbeta repertoire, the TCR libraries were built with molecular barcoding that relied on unique molecular identifiers. TCRdb trimmed the raw reads at Q25, called clones with MiXCR and kept productive beta chains. All rows with the same CDR3 protein become a single entry with the most common DNA and genes. In this sample the table shows about 240,000 distinct CDR3 sequences, about 26% of which occur a single time. Jointly, the top ten make up 2.6% of the sample.

Sequencing was performed on PBMCs, taken before TCRalphabeta/CD19-depleted stem cell transplant. The receptors come from a girl aged 2 to 9 with Fanconi anemia, due to receive a stem cell transplant.

This chain connects TRBV28 to TRBJ2-6; no firm D call. CDR3 length: 16 amino acids. Germline CDR1 and CDR2: MDHEN and SYDVKM. The V end was cut by 3 bases, the J end by 3 bases, with 12 bases between. In nucleotides, the CDR3 is TGTGCCAGCAGTTTCAAATCCTGGTTTGGGGCCAACGTCCTGACTTTC. Its protein product is CASSFKSWFGANVLTF.

This clonotype was detected only a few times. A much larger clone differs by one base, so this may be a read error. The chain recombines TRBV29-1 with TRBJ2-2; no clear D gene. CDR1 SQVTM and CDR2 ANQGSEA come from the germline V gene. The CDR3 contains 11 residues. Trimming removed 4 bases at V and 3 bases at J, with 3 bases between. In nucleotides, the CDR3 is TGCAGCGTTGCGGACACCGGGGAGCTGTTTTTT. Residues: CSVADTGELFF.

A few counts support this clonotype. The V gene is TRBV7-6, the J gene TRBJ2-1; 13 bases align to TRBD2. The CDR3 totals 15 residues. The germline V gene has CDR1 SGHVS and CDR2 FNYEAQ. The J segment lost 7 bases and the V segment lost 4 bases, leaving 4 bases of the junction unmatched. CDR3 loop: CASSSGLAGANEQFF. The CDR3 DNA is TGTGCCAGCAGCTCTGGACTAGCGGGGGCTAATGAGCAGTTCTTC.

The chain uses TRBV12-3 or TRBV12-4 and TRBJ2-7; 9 positions agree with TRBD1. J was trimmed by 6 bases and V by 3 bases; bases with no gene match: 9. CDR3 length: 15 amino acids. The CDR3 sequence is CASSFYLGTGSEQYF. The DNA of the CDR3 is TGTGCCAGCAGTTTCTATCTCGGGACAGGGTCCGAGCAGTACTTC.

This clonotype was recorded many times. The CDR3 here is CSVEERVGTDTQYF. CDR3 nucleotide sequence: TGCAGCGTTGAGGAGCGGGTTGGTACAGATACGCAGTATTTT. The chain recombines TRBV29-1 with TRBJ2-3, with D maybe TRBD2 (6 bases). Per germline, CDR1 SQVTM and CDR2 ANQGSEA. The V gene lost 3 bases and the J gene lost 3 bases, with 13 bases spanning the gap. The CDR3 has 14 amino acids.

The chain recombines TRBV29-1 with TRBJ2-1; TRBD1 agrees at 12 bases. The CDR3 length is 15 residues. Germline V gives CDR1 SQVTM, CDR2 ANQGSEA. The junction had 4 bases not matched to a gene; V was cut back by 2 bases and J by 5 bases. The CDR3, as DNA: TGCAGCGTTGAAATGGGACAGGGGGCTGACAATGAGCAGTTCTTC. Amino acids: CSVEMGQGADNEQFF.

This clonotype showed up just a few times. The chain couples TRBV29-1 to TRBJ1-6, with a weak D call TRBD1 (5 bases). In germline, CDR1 is SQVTM, CDR2 ANQGSEA. Deletions cut 7 bases from V and 9 bases from J, with 13 bases between. The length of the CDR3 is 12 residues. For the CDR3, the DNA is TGCAGCGCCAGGGACGGGCTTTCACCCCTCCACTTT. It specifies CSARDGLSPLHF.

V is TRBV12-3 or TRBV12-4 and J is TRBJ1-3; TRBD1 matches at 7 bases. The CDR3 is 16 residues long. V lost 5 bases to trimming and J lost 0 bases; unmatched junction nucleotides: 7. CDR3 residues: CASSLTGASSGNTIYF. As DNA, the CDR3 is TGTGCCAGCAGTCTTACAGGGGCGTCCTCTGGAAACACCATATATTTT.

The count of this clonotype is one. The chain employs TRBV19 and TRBJ1-3, with a tentative D call TRBD1 (6 bases). The germline gives CDR1 LNHDA, CDR2 SQIVND (reference sequence). Trimming left V 6 bases short and J 2 bases short, with 17 bases between. This CDR3 has 16 residues. CDR3 region: CASRIGTGTTGNTIYF. Here the CDR3 DNA reads TGTGCCAGTAGAATTGGCACCGGGACAACTGGAAACACCATATATTTT.

Many counts were recorded for this clonotype. The chain carries TRBV27 and TRBJ1-1; no clear D. The V end lost 2 bases, the J end lost 4 bases, and 11 bases lay between the germline ends. The CDR3 loop spans 14 amino acids. Germline assignment: CDR1 MNHEY and CDR2 SMNVEV (reference sequence). CDR3 loop: CASSLEGWGTEAFF. The DNA for the CDR3 is TGTGCCAGCAGTTTAGAGGGATGGGGCACTGAAGCTTTCTTT.

This clonotype appeared a few times. The chain combines TRBV5-1 with TRBJ1-6; D remains unclear. V gave up 2 bases and J gave up 5 bases, with 8 bases separating them. From germline, CDR1 is SGHRS and CDR2 YFSETQ. The CDR3 length is 14 residues. CDR3 sequence: CASSLLQDNSPLHF. The DNA of the CDR3 is TGCGCCAGCAGCTTATTGCAGGATAATTCACCCCTCCACTTT.

This clonotype was recorded many times. V gene TRBV25-1 combines with J gene TRBJ1-6; 9 nucleotides align to TRBD1. The CDR3 length is 13 residues. With V trimmed by 8 bases and J by 7 bases, 3 bases remained unmatched. Per the germline V gene, CDR1 is MGHDK and CDR2 is SYGVNS. Here the CDR3 reads CASGQGNNSPLHF. DNA of the CDR3: TGTGCCAGCGGACAGGGGAACAATTCACCCCTCCACTTT.

The sample holds a few counts of this clonotype. The J gene is TRBJ2-3, the V gene TRBV20-1; 7 bases align to TRBD2. The CDR3 is made up of 13 amino acids. V shed 6 bases and J 4 bases; nucleotides not matched to a gene: 7. Germline assignment: CDR1 DFQATT and CDR2 SNEGSKA (reference sequence). The CDR3 nucleotides read TGCAGTGCCCCTGGGGGGGTCTCAGATACGCAGTATTTT. The encoded protein is CSAPGGVSDTQYF.

The gene calls are TRBV2 and TRBJ2-1, with D possibly being TRBD1 (6 bases). Per germline, CDR1 SNHLY and CDR2 FYNNEI. V lost 7 bases to trimming and J lost 0 bases, with 13 bases between them. CDR3 length: 15 residues. The CDR3 DNA follows: TGTGCCAGCACGCGAACAGGGTCCTCCTACAATGAGCAGTTCTTC. Residues: CASTRTGSSYNEQFF.

This chain's CDR3 is CASSYGGGSTEAFF. In nucleotides, the CDR3 is TGTGCCAGCAGTTACGGAGGGGGGAGCACTGAAGCTTTCTTT. The J gene is TRBJ1-1, the V gene TRBV6-5; D possibly corresponds to TRBD1 (6 bases). The CDR3 is 14 residues long. V gave up 2 bases and J gave up 4 bases, with 11 bases separating them. CDR1 MNHEY and CDR2 SVGAGI come from the germline V gene.

This clonotype has a count of ten or more. The genes are TRBV10-3 and TRBJ2-3; TRBD2 matches at 12 bases. J gave up 5 bases and V 7 bases, and 4 bases lay outside the gene matches. Germline CDR1 reads ENHRY; CDR2 reads SYGVKD. The CDR3 covers 14 residues. This chain's CDR3 is CAITTSGGGDTQYF. The CDR3, as DNA: TGTGCCATCACGACTAGCGGGGGAGGAGATACGCAGTATTTT.

The V and J genes are TRBV29-1 and TRBJ1-1; D is unclear. This CDR3 has 14 amino acids. Germline values: CDR1 SQVTM, CDR2 ANQGSEA. The CDR3 sequence: CTILRFGVNTEAFF. CDR3 in DNA: TGCACCATACTAAGATTCGGGGTGAACACTGAAGCTTTCTTT.

The V and J genes are TRBV4-2 and TRBJ2-1; D is ambiguous. The CDR3 has 12 amino acids. Germline CDR1 LGHNA, CDR2 YNFKEQ. With 1 base removed from V and 10 bases from J, the gap between germline ends came to 8 bases. CDR3 region: CASSQVSTEQFF. The CDR3 DNA reads as TGTGCCAGCAGCCAAGTATCGACGGAGCAGTTCTTC.

This clonotype has only a few counts. This sequence joins TRBV28 and TRBJ2-1; tentatively, D is TRBD2 (5 bases). The CDR3 totals 15 residues. Germline V gene lookup returns CDR1 MDHEN and CDR2 SYDVKM. The V end was cut by 1 base, the J end by 8 bases, with 15 bases between. The CDR3 DNA follows: TGTGCCAGCAGTTTATTCATCTCTCCGAGGGATGAGCAGTTCTTC. Translation gives CASSLFISPRDEQFF.

J is TRBJ2-5 and V is TRBV29-1; 7 nucleotides match TRBD2. This CDR3 has 13 residues. V shed 7 bases, J shed 4 bases, and the junction held 9 bases outside the gene matches. Germline CDR1 is SQVTM and CDR2 is ANQGSEA. CDR3 in DNA: TGCAGCGCAGTGACTAGCTTCTCAGAGACCCAGTACTTC. Translating gives CSAVTSFSETQYF.

This clonotype has ten or more counts. The chain couples TRBV6-5 to TRBJ2-7, with D hard to call. V was pared by 4 bases and J by 3 bases, with 10 bases between. The CDR3 totals 13 residues. Germline CDR1 MNHEY, CDR2 SVGAGI. The CDR3 region has the DNA TGTGCCAGCAGTTCCCCCTCTCTCTACGAGCAGTACTTC. It encodes CASSSPSLYEQYF.

This clonotype was recorded at least ten times. The chain is built from TRBV7-2 and TRBJ2-1, with TRBD2 matching 9 bases. The CDR3 contains 16 residues. CDR1 and CDR2 from the germline V gene are SGHTA and FQGNSA. Trimming removed 2 bases from V and 4 bases from J; junction bases left unmatched: 6. The CDR3: CASSLNPGLAYNEQFF. The DNA for the CDR3 is TGTGCCAGCAGCTTAAACCCGGGACTAGCTTACAATGAGCAGTTCTTC.

The table lists this clonotype with many counts. The chain is built from TRBV20-1 and TRBJ2-2; maybe TRBD2 (5 bases). CDR1 DFQATT and CDR2 SNEGSKA come from the germline V gene (reference sequence). There are 13 residues in the CDR3. V lost 3 bases, J lost 8 bases, and 13 bases lay in between. CDR3 protein: CSARRPEGGELFF. CDR3 in DNA: TGCAGTGCTAGGCGCCCCGAGGGTGGGGAGCTGTTTTTT.

In this sample, this clonotype turned up many times. The V call is TRBV7-2, the J call TRBJ2-1; weak D call: TRBD2 (5 bases). The CDR3 runs to 15 residues. Per the germline V gene, CDR1 is SGHTA and CDR2 is FQGNSA. Trimming removed 2 bases from V and 0 bases from J, with 8 bases in between. DNA for the CDR3: TGTGCCAGCAGCTTAATGGGAGTCTCCTACAATGAGCAGTTCTTC. Its translation: CASSLMGVSYNEQFF.

The chain combines TRBV5-1 with TRBJ2-3; TRBD2 might be the D (6 bases). The CDR3 extends over 16 amino acids. V lost 0 bases to trimming and J lost 4 bases, with 15 bases between them. CDR1 is SGHRS and CDR2 is YFSETQ in the germline V gene. The CDR3 sequence is CASSLVSRLDPDTQYF. The DNA for the CDR3 is TGCGCCAGCAGCTTGGTATCTAGACTAGACCCAGATACGCAGTATTTT.

Many counts were recorded for this clonotype. The genes are TRBV20-1 and TRBJ1-6; no clear D gene. This CDR3 region has 13 residues. The ends were cut back, 3 bases at V and 9 bases at J, with 12 bases in the middle. Looked up from germline, CDR1 is DFQATT and CDR2 is SNEGSKA (reference sequence). DNA for the CDR3: TGCAGTGCTAGTGAGGGTATAAGTTCACCCCTCCACTTT. Translating gives CSASEGISSPLHF.

The rearrangement uses TRBV5-5 and TRBJ2-4; D is possibly TRBD1 (6 bases). CDR3 length: 14 amino acids. Trimming took 4 bases from V and 0 from J, leaving 8 bases between them. Germline lookup yields CDR1 SGHKS and CDR2 YYEKEE (reference sequence). The CDR3 DNA reads as TGTGCCAGCAGCCCAGGGGTAGCCAAAAACATTCAGTACTTC. It translates to CASSPGVAKNIQYF.